Listed here are 7 T cell receptor beta chains from one sample, sequenced in a study of blood T cell repertoires in COVID-19. Measured with immunoSEQ multiplex PCR; TCRdb has only the in-frame clones, and not every one. This sample yields a few hundred thousand clones, of which 90% are seen a single time; roughly 16% belongs to the top ten. Sequenced material: PBMCs or T cells enriched from blood (not recorded which). These TCRs come from a man aged 30-40 years who had been exposed to COVID-19.

V is TRBV5-1 and J is TRBJ2-6, with D hard to call. Germline V lookup: CDR1 SGHRS, CDR2 YFSETQ. This CDR3 has 17 amino acids. Trimming cost V 2 bases and J 1 base, with 13 bases left between them. CDR3 nucleotides: TGCGCCAGCAGCTTAAAAAATCCCCAATCTGGGGCCAACGTCCTGACTTTC. This encodes CASSLKNPQSGANVLTF.

This sequence joins TRBV12-5 and TRBJ2-3; 10 bases align to TRBD1. Unmatched junction bases numbered 5, after V lost 5 bases and J lost 3 bases. In germline, CDR1 is LGHNT, CDR2 FRNRAP. There are 15 residues in the CDR3. CDR3 nucleotide sequence: TGTGCTAGTGGTCGCCGACAGGGGGCGACAGATACGCAGTATTTT. Translated: CASGRRQGATDTQYF.

This clone was seen just once. The V gene is TRBV4-3, the J gene TRBJ1-4; D is unresolved. This CDR3 comprises 15 residues. Germline CDR1 is LGHNA and CDR2 is YSLEER. Between the trimmed V and J ends, which lost 0 bases and 6 bases, there was a span of 11 bases. The CDR3: CASSQDSPRDEKLFF. The CDR3 DNA is TGCGCCAGCAGCCAAGATTCCCCTCGGGATGAAAAACTGTTTTTT.

The chain employs TRBV6-2 or TRBV6-3 and TRBJ2-7; no definite D call. The germline V gene encodes CDR1 MNHEY and CDR2 SVGEGT. This CDR3 contains 12 residues. Trimming took off 5 bases at V and 5 bases at J, with 10 bases between the two ends. The CDR3 region is CASSPMSHEQYF. CDR3 nucleotides: TGTGCCAGCAGTCCCATGAGCCACGAGCAGTACTTC.

Ten or more counts support this clone. In nucleotides, the CDR3 is TGTGCCAGCAGTGACAGGGGGAGCACAGATACGCAGTATTTT. It yields the protein CASSDRGSTDTQYF. The V gene is TRBV6-4, the J gene TRBJ2-3, with D possibly TRBD1 on 6 matching bases. The CDR3 length is 14 residues. Trimming stripped 2 bases from V and 0 bases from J, with 6 bases between. Germline V lookup: CDR1 MRHNA, CDR2 SNTAGT.

This clone was counted a few times. The gene calls are TRBV19 and TRBJ1-4; 8 nucleotides agree with TRBD1. The V segment lost 7 bases and the J segment 5 bases; nucleotides outside the gene matches: 9. Germline V gene lookup returns CDR1 LNHDA and CDR2 SQIVND (reference sequence). The CDR3 sequence is 15 residues long. CDR3: CASTSPGTGNEKLFF. The CDR3 nucleotides are TGTGCCAGTACGAGCCCAGGGACAGGCAATGAAAAACTGTTTTTT.

The CDR3 nucleotides are TGTGCCAGCAGCCCCAATAATTCACCCCTCCACTTT. Protein: CASSPNNSPLHF. This sequence joins TRBV7-2 and TRBJ1-6; D not certain. The germline V gene encodes CDR1 SGHTA and CDR2 FQGNSA. The ends were cut back, 5 bases at V and 5 bases at J, with 4 bases in the middle. This CDR3 spans 12 amino acids. The full variable domain, with the rest looked up from reference TRBV7-2 and TRBJ1-6, is GAGVSQSPSNKVTEKGKDVELRCDPISGHTALYWYRQSLGQGLEFLIYFQGNSAPDKSGLPSDRFSAERTGGSVSTLTIQRTQQEDSAVYLCASSPNNSPLHFGNGTRLTVT.